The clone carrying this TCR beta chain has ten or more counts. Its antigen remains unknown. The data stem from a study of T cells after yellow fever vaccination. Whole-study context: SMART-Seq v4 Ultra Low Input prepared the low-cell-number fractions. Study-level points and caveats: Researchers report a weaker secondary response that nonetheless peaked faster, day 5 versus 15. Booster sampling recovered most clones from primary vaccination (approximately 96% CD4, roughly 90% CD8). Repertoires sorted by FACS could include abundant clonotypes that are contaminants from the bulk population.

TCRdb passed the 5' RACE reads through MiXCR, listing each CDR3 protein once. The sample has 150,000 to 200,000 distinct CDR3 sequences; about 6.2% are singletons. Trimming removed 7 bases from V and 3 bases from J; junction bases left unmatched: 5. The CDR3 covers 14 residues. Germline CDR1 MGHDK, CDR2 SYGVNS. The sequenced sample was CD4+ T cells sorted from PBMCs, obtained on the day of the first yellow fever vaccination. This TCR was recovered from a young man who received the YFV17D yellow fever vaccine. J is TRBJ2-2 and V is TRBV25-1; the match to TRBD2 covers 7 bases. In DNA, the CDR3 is TGTGCCAGCAAACACCGGGGGGACACCGGGGAGCTGTTTTTT. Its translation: CASKHRGDTGELFF.